This section outlines one TCR beta chain sequence together with its context. Its antigen remains unknown. The TCR beta cDNA came from 5'RACE template switching with UMIs. TCRdb reanalyzed the 5' RACE reads, giving one entry per CDR3 protein sequence and no DNA. The repertoire shows about 260,000 distinct CDR3 sequences; the top ten hold under 0.5%. CDR3 size: 15 residues. The sample comes from a study of T cells expressing NK-cell markers. Study background: Seven of the eight sequenced donors were HCMV-seropositive; one was seronegative. Broader study findings: Roughly six of the donors carried dominant NKG2C+ clonotypes that took up about 1.0-7.0% of their CD8+ T cells.

Sequences were obtained from blood T cells: a sorted CD56 or NKG2C T cell subset, CD4+ or CD8+ T cells, or bulk PBMC T cells (not recorded which). The TCR originated in a man between 18 and 29 years old in good health. The V call is TRBV12-2, the J call TRBJ2-3; TCRdb reports TRBD2, a call that lacks DNA to check it against. TRBV12-2 is an annotated pseudogene. CDR3 amino acids: CASRPLASSTDTQYF.